Following are 25 T cell receptor beta chains from one sample sequenced in a study of blood T cell repertoires in COVID-19. Profiling relied on immunoSEQ multiplex PCR, and the TCRdb table lists in-frame clones only, not all of them. The sample records 65,000 to 90,000 clones, roughly 89% being singletons. Material for sequencing was peripheral blood. The receptors derive from a man aged 80 or over with acute or convalescent COVID-19.

This rearrangement joins TRBV7-8 to TRBJ1-3; D is uncertain. V dropped 4 bases and J dropped 0 bases, with 13 bases sitting between them. The CDR3 has 16 amino acids. CDR1 is SGHVS and CDR2 is FQNEAQ in the germline V gene. The CDR3 region has the DNA TGTGCCAGCAGCTCACGCCGCCGAGGCTCTGGAAACACCATATATTTT. This gives the protein CASSSRRRGSGNTIYF.

The rearrangement joins TRBV11-2 to TRBJ2-1; possibly TRBD2 for D (5 bases). This CDR3 is built from 15 residues. V was cut by 7 bases and J by 1 base, with 14 bases left in between. CDR1 and CDR2 from the germline V gene are SGHAT and FQNNGV. CDR3 protein: CASTLGEGSYNEQFF. The DNA of the CDR3 is TGTGCCAGCACACTGGGAGAAGGGTCCTACAATGAGCAGTTCTTC.

This chain connects TRBV4-1 to TRBJ2-1; tentative D call: TRBD2 (6 bases). Germline CDR1 and CDR2: MGHRA and YSYEKL. The CDR3 loop spans 14 amino acids. Trimming removed 0 bases from V and 10 bases from J, with 13 bases in between. CDR3 amino acids: CASSQDLRDLEQFF. CDR3 bases: TGCGCCAGCAGCCAAGATCTGCGGGACTTAGAGCAGTTCTTC.

This sequence joins TRBV2 and TRBJ2-3; 7 positions agree with TRBD1. This CDR3 contains 16 residues. Germline CDR1 is SNHLY and CDR2 is FYNNEI. The V gene end was trimmed by 3 bases and the J gene end by 4 bases; junction bases not matched to a gene: 10. The CDR3 DNA is TGTGCCAGCAGTGACGTCGACAGGGTCGGGTCAGATACGCAGTATTTT. The encoded protein is CASSDVDRVGSDTQYF.

This sequence joins TRBV7-9 and TRBJ1-5; D not certain. Germline V gives CDR1 SEHNR, CDR2 FQNEAQ (reference sequence). The CDR3 is 14 residues long. The V end lost 1 base, the J end lost 0 bases, and 4 bases lay between the germline ends. The CDR3 nucleotides are TGTGCCAGCAGCTTAGACGGTAGCAATCAGCCCCAGCATTTT. This translates into CASSLDGSNQPQHF. Variable domain in full (rest from reference TRBV7-9 and TRBJ1-5): DTGVSQNPRHKITKRGQNVTFRCDPISEHNRLYWYRQTLGQGPEFLTYFQNEAQLEKSRLLSDRFSAERPKGSFSTLEIQRTEQGDSAMYLCASSLDGSNQPQHFGDGTRLSIL.

The rearrangement links TRBV30 to TRBJ1-5, with D possibly TRBD1 on 5 matching bases. CDR1 is GTSNPN, CDR2 SVGIG, per germline (reference sequence). The CDR3 is made up of 13 amino acids. V lost 3 bases and J lost 4, with 10 bases in between. This CDR3 is CAWSGGPNQPQHF. CDR3 DNA sequence: TGTGCCTGGAGCGGGGGTCCTAATCAGCCCCAGCATTTT.

The genes are TRBV5-4 and TRBJ2-7; a possible D gene is TRBD2 (6 bases). V dropped 2 bases and J dropped 2 bases, with 11 bases sitting between them. The CDR3 is made up of 14 amino acids. Germline assignment: CDR1 SGHNT and CDR2 YYREEE (reference sequence). CDR3 sequence: CASSLGGFPYEQYF. CDR3 nucleotides: TGTGCCAGCAGCTTAGGAGGGTTTCCCTACGAGCAGTACTTC.

V and J are TRBV19 and TRBJ1-5; 9 bases are a match to TRBD1. Trimming removed 8 bases from V and 4 bases from J; junction bases left unmatched: 9. Germline V lookup: CDR1 LNHDA, CDR2 SQIVND (reference sequence). This CDR3 is built from 15 residues. The CDR3 DNA is TGTGCCAGTCATCTACTGGGACAGGGTAATCAGCCCCAGCATTTT. Translating gives CASHLLGQGNQPQHF.

This clone has just one count. J is TRBJ2-1 and V is TRBV29-1; 11 bases are shared with TRBD2. This CDR3 comprises 16 residues. The trim removed 3 bases at V and 5 bases at J, leaving 9 bases unmatched. In germline, CDR1 is SQVTM, CDR2 ANQGSEA. This chain's CDR3 is CSVDDLGTSGNNEQFF. CDR3 sequence (DNA): TGCAGCGTTGATGACCTCGGGACTAGCGGAAACAATGAGCAGTTCTTC.

CDR3 sequence (DNA): TGTGCCAGCAGCTTAGTCCGGGGGGGCGCAGATACGCAGTATTTT. Residues: CASSLVRGGADTQYF. This sequence joins TRBV7-9 and TRBJ2-3; 8 bases line up with TRBD2. The V gene end was trimmed by 1 base and the J gene end by 4 bases; junction bases not matched to a gene: 4. The CDR3 has 15 amino acids. Germline V gene lookup returns CDR1 SEHNR and CDR2 FQNEAQ (reference sequence). The variable domain in full, with the rest retrieved from reference TRBV7-9 and TRBJ2-3, is DTGVSQNPRHKITKRGQNVTFRCDPISEHNRLYWYRQTLGQGPEFLTYFQNEAQLEKSRLLSDRFSAERPKGSFSTLEIQRTEQGDSAMYLCASSLVRGGADTQYFGPGTRLTVL.

This chain joins TRBV9 and TRBJ2-7, with 8 bases aligning to TRBD2. This CDR3 comprises 16 residues. Germline CDR1 and CDR2: SGDLS and YYNGEE. The V and J ends lost 2 bases and 5 bases, in that order; junction bases with no gene match: 12. In nucleotides, the CDR3 is TGTGCCAGCAGCGTTGGTCGGCTAGCGGGTTTGAACGAGCAGTACTTC. It encodes CASSVGRLAGLNEQYF. Complete variable domain (other parts from reference TRBV9 and TRBJ2-7): DSGVTQTPKHLITATGQRVTLRCSPRSGDLSVYWYQQSLDQGLQFLIQYYNGEERAKGNILERFSAQQFPDLHSELNLSSLELGDSALYFCASSVGRLAGLNEQYFGPGTRLTVT.

V is TRBV11-2 and J is TRBJ1-1; no reliable D call. V lost 5 bases and J lost 1, with 14 bases in between. From germline, CDR1 is SGHAT and CDR2 FQNNGV. This CDR3 contains 15 residues. The CDR3 protein is CASSNSVRGNTEAFF. CDR3 nucleotide sequence: TGTGCCAGCAGCAATAGCGTTCGGGGGAACACTGAAGCTTTCTTT.

The rearrangement links TRBV24-1 to TRBJ2-3; D is possibly TRBD2 (6 bases). Germline loops: CDR1 KGHDR, CDR2 SFDVKD. The CDR3 totals 13 residues. The V end was cut by 3 bases, the J end by 10 bases, with 13 bases between. The DNA for the CDR3 is TGTGCCACCAGTGATGGGGGGTTCGGTTCGCAGTATTTT. Its protein product is CATSDGGFGSQYF.

V gene TRBV6-5 combines with J gene TRBJ2-3, with D possibly TRBD1 on 6 matching bases. The germline V gene encodes CDR1 MNHEY and CDR2 SVGAGI. The CDR3 has 13 residues. V was cut by 8 bases and J by 3 bases, with 12 bases left in between. In DNA, the CDR3 is TGTGCCAGCCCCAGGGGCCGAACAGATACGCAGTATTTT. Amino acids: CASPRGRTDTQYF.

The gene calls are TRBV5-5 and TRBJ2-5; 8 nucleotides match TRBD1. J was trimmed by 4 bases and V by 4 bases; bases with no gene match: 3. This CDR3 comprises 13 residues. Per germline, CDR1 SGHKS and CDR2 YYEKEE (reference sequence). Here the CDR3 DNA reads TGTGCCAGCAGCCCCCAGGGGGCAGAGACCCAGTACTTC. Amino acid sequence: CASSPQGAETQYF.

A few counts support this clone. The rearrangement joins TRBV7-9 to TRBJ2-7, with TRBD2 matching 7 bases. V dropped 5 bases and J dropped 0; count of bases not matched to a gene: 4. Germline V gene lookup returns CDR1 SEHNR and CDR2 FQNEAQ (reference sequence). The CDR3 is 14 residues long. The CDR3 protein is CASSSGDGSYEQYF. As DNA, the CDR3 is TGTGCCAGCAGCAGCGGGGACGGCTCCTACGAGCAGTACTTC.

This sequence joins TRBV24-1 and TRBJ2-1; TRBD2 agrees at 11 bases. CDR1 KGHDR and CDR2 SFDVKD come from the germline V gene. V trimming: 6 bases; J trimming: 4 bases; junction bases outside the gene matches: 10. The CDR3 is made up of 17 amino acids. This CDR3 reads CATSSAPGTSGYNEQFF. The DNA for the CDR3 is TGTGCCACCAGTTCCGCCCCCGGGACTAGCGGATACAATGAGCAGTTCTTC.

The rearrangement joins TRBV9 to TRBJ1-2; 9 bases align to TRBD1. Germline loops: CDR1 SGDLS, CDR2 YYNGEE. The CDR3 length is 15 residues. With 3 bases clipped from V and 1 base from J, the junction kept 4 bases outside the gene matches. CDR3 region: CASSARTGDNYGYTF. CDR3 nucleotide sequence: TGTGCCAGCAGCGCAAGGACAGGGGATAACTATGGCTACACCTTC.

The V call is TRBV11-2, the J call TRBJ2-2; 9 nucleotides match TRBD1. The CDR3 has 17 amino acids. Trimming removed 1 base from V and 4 bases from J; junction bases left unmatched: 7. Germline values: CDR1 SGHAT, CDR2 FQNNGV. CDR3 in DNA: TGTGCCAGCAGCTTAGGTTTGTGGGACAGGGTCACCGGGGAGCTGTTTTTT. Translation: CASSLGLWDRVTGELFF.

J is TRBJ2-1 and V is TRBV24-1, with D possibly being TRBD1 (6 bases). This CDR3 is 16 amino acids long. V lost 4 bases, J lost 1 base, and 13 bases lay in between. CDR1 and CDR2 (germline): KGHDR, SFDVKD. Written as DNA, the CDR3 is TGTGCCACCAGTGACCGAGGGGGTAGGTCCTACAATGAGCAGTTCTTC. Translating gives CATSDRGGRSYNEQFF.

The chain couples TRBV30 to TRBJ1-2, with 9 bases aligning to TRBD1. Germline values: CDR1 GTSNPN, CDR2 SVGIG (reference sequence). With V trimmed by 2 bases and J by 1 base, 11 bases remained unmatched. CDR3 length: 17 residues. The DNA of the CDR3 is TGTGCCTGGAGTACGCCGGGACAGGGCTTTATTAACTATGGCTACACCTTC. This translates into CAWSTPGQGFINYGYTF. Using reference TRBV30 and TRBJ1-2 for the parts outside the CDR3, the full variable domain is SQTIHQWPATLVQPVGSPLSLECTVEGTSNPNLYWYRQAAGRGLQLLFYSVGIGQISSEVPQNLSASRPQDRQFILSSKKLLLSDSGFYLCAWSTPGQGFINYGYTFGSGTRLTVV.

V is TRBV27 and J is TRBJ1-2, with 7 positions matching TRBD1. Germline V gives CDR1 MNHEY, CDR2 SMNVEV (reference sequence). Losses at the gene ends were 3 bases for V and 4 bases for J; bases not matched to a gene: 8. This CDR3 has 15 residues. CDR3 in amino acids: CASSFLGTELYGYTF. For the CDR3, the DNA is TGTGCCAGCAGTTTCTTGGGGACAGAACTCTATGGCTACACCTTC.

This clone appeared once. This chain connects TRBV6-5 to TRBJ1-1; possibly TRBD1 for D (6 bases). The germline V gene has CDR1 MNHEY and CDR2 SVGAGI. V gave up 6 bases and J gave up 8 bases, with 19 bases separating them. The CDR3 extends over 14 amino acids. The CDR3 nucleotides read TGTGCCAGCAGGATACAGGGTCTAGTGGGGGAAGCTTTCTTT. It yields the protein CASRIQGLVGEAFF.

The gene calls are TRBV4-2 and TRBJ2-2; D call uncertain. V was clipped by 0 bases and J by 5 bases, with 4 bases between them. This CDR3 is 13 amino acids long. Germline V gene lookup returns CDR1 LGHNA and CDR2 YNFKEQ. CDR3: CASSQELTGELFF. Written as DNA, the CDR3 is TGTGCCAGCAGCCAAGAGCTAACCGGGGAGCTGTTTTTT.

The chain recombines TRBV6-6 with TRBJ2-3; D is possibly TRBD2 (6 bases). There are 14 residues in the CDR3. V lost 7 bases and J 2 bases, leaving 13 bases between the germline ends. Germline V CDR1 and CDR2: MNHNY, SVGAGI (reference sequence). The CDR3 region is CASTPGGVTDTQYF. The CDR3 bases are TGTGCCAGCACCCCCGGGGGAGTCACAGATACGCAGTATTTT.